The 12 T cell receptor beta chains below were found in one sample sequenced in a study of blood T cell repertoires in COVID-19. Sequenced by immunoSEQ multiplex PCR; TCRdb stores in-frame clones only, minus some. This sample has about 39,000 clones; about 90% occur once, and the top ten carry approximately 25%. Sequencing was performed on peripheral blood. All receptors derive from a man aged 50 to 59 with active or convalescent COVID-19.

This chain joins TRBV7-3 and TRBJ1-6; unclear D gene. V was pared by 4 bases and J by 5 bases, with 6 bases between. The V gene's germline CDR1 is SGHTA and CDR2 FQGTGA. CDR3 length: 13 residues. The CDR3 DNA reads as TGTGCCAGCAGCTACAGTAATAATTCACCCCTCCACTTT. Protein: CASSYSNNSPLHF.

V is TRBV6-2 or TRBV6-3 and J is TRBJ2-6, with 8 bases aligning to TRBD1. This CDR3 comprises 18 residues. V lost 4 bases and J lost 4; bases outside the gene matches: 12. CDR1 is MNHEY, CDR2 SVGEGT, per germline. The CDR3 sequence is CASSSVGGRGLGANVLTF. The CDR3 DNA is TGTGCCAGCAGTTCCGTCGGTGGCAGGGGGCTCGGGGCCAACGTCCTGACTTTC.

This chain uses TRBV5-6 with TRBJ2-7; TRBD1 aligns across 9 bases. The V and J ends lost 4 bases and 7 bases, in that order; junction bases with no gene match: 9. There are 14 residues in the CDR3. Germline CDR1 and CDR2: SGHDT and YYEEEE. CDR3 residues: CASSPGTGIGEQYF. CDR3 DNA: TGTGCCAGCAGCCCCGGGACAGGGATAGGAGAGCAGTACTTC.

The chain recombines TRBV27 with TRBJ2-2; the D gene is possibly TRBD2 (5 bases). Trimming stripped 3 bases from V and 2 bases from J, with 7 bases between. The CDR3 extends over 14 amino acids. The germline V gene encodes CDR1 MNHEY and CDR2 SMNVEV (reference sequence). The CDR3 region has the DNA TGTGCCAGCAGTTTCGAGGGAAACACCGGGGAGCTGTTTTTT. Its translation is CASSFEGNTGELFF.

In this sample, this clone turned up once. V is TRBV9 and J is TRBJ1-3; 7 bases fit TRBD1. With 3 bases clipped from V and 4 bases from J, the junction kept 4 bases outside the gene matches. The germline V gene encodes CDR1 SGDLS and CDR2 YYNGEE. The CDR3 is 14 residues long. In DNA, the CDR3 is TGTGCCAGCAGCGGTATGACAGGGGGAAACACCATATATTTT. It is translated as CASSGMTGGNTIYF.

CDR3 bases: TGCGCCAGCAGCAGGGCCGGGACTAGCGGTTGGAGCTCCTACAATGAGCAGTTCTTC. It specifies CASSRAGTSGWSSYNEQFF. The J gene is TRBJ2-1, the V gene TRBV5-1, with 11 nucleotides matching TRBD2. Looked up from germline, CDR1 is SGHRS and CDR2 is YFSETQ. The CDR3 is made up of 19 amino acids. Trimming at V came to 4 bases and at J to 0 bases, leaving 12 bases not matched to a gene. The variable domain in full, with the rest retrieved from reference TRBV5-1 and TRBJ2-1, is KAGVTQTPRYLIKTRGQQVTLSCSPISGHRSVSWYQQTPGQGLQFLFEYFSETQRNKGNFPGRFSGRQFSNSRSEMNVSTLELGDSALYLCASSRAGTSGWSSYNEQFFGPGTRLTVL.

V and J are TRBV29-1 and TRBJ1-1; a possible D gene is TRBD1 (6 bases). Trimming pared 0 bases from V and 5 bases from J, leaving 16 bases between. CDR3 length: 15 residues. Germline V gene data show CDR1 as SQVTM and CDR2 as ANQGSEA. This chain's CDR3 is CSVEDLVRGWTEAFF. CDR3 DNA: TGCAGCGTTGAAGATCTTGTCAGGGGATGGACTGAAGCTTTCTTT.

CDR3 region: CATLLGGETFF. CDR3 coding DNA: TGTGCCACCCTCCTAGGGGGGGAAACTTTCTTT. The gene calls are TRBV27 and TRBJ1-1; a possible D gene is TRBD1 (6 bases). The CDR3 length is 11 residues. The germline V and J ends were trimmed by 10 bases and 12 bases, with 18 bases remaining between them. Germline loops: CDR1 MNHEY, CDR2 SMNVEV (reference sequence).

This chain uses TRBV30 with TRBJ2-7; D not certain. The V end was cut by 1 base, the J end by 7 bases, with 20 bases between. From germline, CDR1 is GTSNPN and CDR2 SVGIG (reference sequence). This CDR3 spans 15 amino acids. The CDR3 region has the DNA TGTGCCTGGAGTGACCGCGAGCCCTTTCTCTTGGAGCAGTACTTC. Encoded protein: CAWSDREPFLLEQYF.

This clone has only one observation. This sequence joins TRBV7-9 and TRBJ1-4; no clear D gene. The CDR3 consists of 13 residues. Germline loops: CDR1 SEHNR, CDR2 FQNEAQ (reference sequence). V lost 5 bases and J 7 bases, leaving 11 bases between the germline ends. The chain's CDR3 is CASSAKTGEKLFF. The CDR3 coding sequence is TGTGCCAGCAGCGCAAAGACTGGTGAAAAACTGTTTTTT.

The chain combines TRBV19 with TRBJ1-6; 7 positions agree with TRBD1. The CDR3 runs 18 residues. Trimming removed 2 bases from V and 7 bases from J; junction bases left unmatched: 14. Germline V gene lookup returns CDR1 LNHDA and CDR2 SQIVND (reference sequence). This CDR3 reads CASSIPGRLQGSNSPLHF. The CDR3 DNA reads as TGTGCCAGTAGTATACCCGGACGTCTACAGGGGTCCAATTCACCCCTCCACTTT. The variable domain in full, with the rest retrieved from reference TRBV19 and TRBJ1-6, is DGGITQSPKYLFRKEGQNVTLSCEQNLNHDAMYWYRQDPGQGLRLIYYSQIVNDFQKGDIAEGYSVSREKKESFPLTVTSAQKNPTAFYLCASSIPGRLQGSNSPLHFGNGTRLTVT.

The CDR3 DNA is TGTGCCAGCAGCTTAATAGGGACTAGCGGGACCTCCTACAATGAGCAGTTCTTC. Residues: CASSLIGTSGTSYNEQFF. The chain employs TRBV7-3 and TRBJ2-1; TRBD2 matches at 13 bases. Germline V gene sequence: CDR1 SGHTA, CDR2 FQGTGA. The CDR3 extends over 18 amino acids. The trim removed 1 base at V and 0 bases at J, leaving 3 bases unmatched.